This T cell receptor (beta chain) appears in the sequencing data of a study of shared clonotypes between healthy human individuals. A note on this clone: As yet, its antigen is unknown.

The CDR3 is made up of 15 amino acids. Germline CDR1 is GTSNPN and CDR2 is SVGIG (reference sequence). Trimming took 0 bases from V and 4 from J, leaving 13 bases between them. Data came from immunoSEQ multiplex PCR; TCRdb stores just in-frame clones and leaves some out. The table records over a million clones, 75% of them present only once. General study findings and limits: A generally larger estimated richness was seen in naive subsets than in memory subsets.

The sample was memory CD4+ T cells sorted from blood. The sample's subset: CD45RA-negative fraction. This clonotype was obtained from a man younger than 35 in good health. V gene TRBV30 combines with J gene TRBJ2-1; possibly TRBD2 for D (6 bases). The CDR3 protein is CAWSVMAGFYNEQFF. CDR3 bases: TGTGCCTGGAGTGTAATGGCGGGATTTTACAATGAGCAGTTCTTC.